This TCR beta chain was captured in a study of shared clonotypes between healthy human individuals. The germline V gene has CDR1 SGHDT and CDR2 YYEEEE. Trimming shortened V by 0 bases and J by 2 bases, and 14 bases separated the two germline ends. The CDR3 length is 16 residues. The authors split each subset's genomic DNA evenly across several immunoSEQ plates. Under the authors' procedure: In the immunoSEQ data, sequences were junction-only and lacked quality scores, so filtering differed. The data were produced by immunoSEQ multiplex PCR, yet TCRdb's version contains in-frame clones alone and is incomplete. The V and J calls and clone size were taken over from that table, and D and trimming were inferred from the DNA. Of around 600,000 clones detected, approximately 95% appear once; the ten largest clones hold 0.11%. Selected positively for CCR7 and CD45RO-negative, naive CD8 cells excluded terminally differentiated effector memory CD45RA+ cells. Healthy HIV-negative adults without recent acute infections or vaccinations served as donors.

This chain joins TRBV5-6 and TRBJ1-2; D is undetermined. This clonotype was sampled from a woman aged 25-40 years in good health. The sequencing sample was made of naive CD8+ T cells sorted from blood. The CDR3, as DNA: TGTGCCAGCAGCTTGGGAATCGGGGAGTGGAACTATGGCTACACCTTC. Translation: CASSLGIGEWNYGYTF.